This is a list of T cell receptor beta chains from one sample in a study of blood T cell repertoires in COVID-19. Repertoires were generated with immunoSEQ multiplex PCR, while TCRdb's copy carries only in-frame clones and drops some. The data contain approximately 200,000 clones, around 82% of them singletons. Source material: PBMCs or T cells enriched from blood (not recorded which). The receptor source for this set is a man in his forties or fifties who had recovered from COVID-19. CDR3s include the opening cysteine and the closing phenylalanine or tryptophan. Each record gives: CDR3 DNA, CDR3 protein, clone size, V gene, D gene, J gene. The D gene is left open where the match is weak. Clone size appears in some rows only: once, few, many, or a class for an expanded clone.

DNA: TGCGCCAGCAGCTTGGGACAGGGCTTCAATGAGCAGTTCTTC; CDR3: CASSLGQGFNEQFF; size: .; V: TRBV5-1; D: TRBD1; J: TRBJ2-1
DNA: TGTGCCAGCAGCTTAGTTGGCTCTAACTATGGCTACACCTTC; CDR3: CASSLVGSNYGYTF; size: .; V: TRBV7-2; D: .; J: TRBJ1-2
DNA: TGTGCCTGGAATGTAGGGGGATTCTATGGCTACACCTTC; CDR3: CAWNVGGFYGYTF; size: .; V: TRBV30; D: .; J: TRBJ1-2
DNA: TGTGCCAGCGGAAGGGGGCATGATCAGCCCCAGCATTTT; CDR3: CASGRGHDQPQHF; size: .; V: TRBV9; D: TRBD1; J: TRBJ1-5
DNA: TGTGCCAGCAGCCCCCGGGGACAGCAGAACACTGAAGCTTTCTTT; CDR3: CASSPRGQQNTEAFF; size: .; V: TRBV7-9; D: TRBD1; J: TRBJ1-1
DNA: TGTGCCCACCCTAGCGGGAGTGAGTCAGATACGCAGTATTTT; CDR3: CAHPSGSESDTQYF; size: few; V: TRBV5-4; D: TRBD2; J: TRBJ2-3
DNA: TGTGCCAGCTCAACAGCTAACTATGGCTACACCTTC; CDR3: CASSTANYGYTF; size: once; V: TRBV18; D: .; J: TRBJ1-2
DNA: TGCGCCAGCAGTGAGAGGCGGGACGGGGATACGCAGTATTTT; CDR3: CASSERRDGDTQYF; size: .; V: TRBV10-1; D: .; J: TRBJ2-3
DNA: TGTGCCAGCAGTGAAGCGCGGACAAAGTTAAGGACTGAAGCTTTCTTT; CDR3: CASSEARTKLRTEAFF; size: .; V: TRBV2; D: .; J: TRBJ1-1
DNA: TGTGCCAGCAGCGCCACATTAGGGGTCGCTGAAGCTTTCTTT; CDR3: CASSATLGVAEAFF; size: many; V: TRBV9; D: .; J: TRBJ1-1
DNA: TGTGCCAGCAGTCAGGGGGGAGCGAACTATGGCTACACCTTC; CDR3: CASSQGGANYGYTF; size: .; V: TRBV7-3; D: TRBD1; J: TRBJ1-2
DNA: TGTGCCAGCAGCTTAGATGCAGGGGGAATTTATGGAAACACCATATATTTT; CDR3: CASSLDAGGIYGNTIYF; size: .; V: TRBV7-9; D: TRBD1; J: TRBJ1-3
DNA: TGTGCCAGCAGCCCTAGCGGGAGGCCGGACAATGAGCAGTTCTTC; CDR3: CASSPSGRPDNEQFF; size: .; V: TRBV9; D: TRBD2; J: TRBJ2-1